Given below is one T cell receptor (beta chain) in context. J lost 6 bases, V lost 3 bases, and 7 bases had no gene match. The CDR3 sequence is 15 residues long. The germline V gene has CDR1 LNHDA and CDR2 SQIVND (reference sequence). TCRdb's table, derived via immunoSEQ multiplex PCR, lists solely in-frame clones and lacks some. The sample includes some 2,000,000 clones, around 95% seen only once; the top ten take 0.1% to 0.15%. The record originates from a study of shared clonotypes between healthy human individuals. J is TRBJ2-1 and V is TRBV19; 8 bases map to TRBD2. Sequenced: naive CD4+ T cells sorted from blood. Described subset: CD45RA+ positively selected. This TCR was sampled from a man younger than 35 in good health. CDR3 sequence: CASSILERESNEQFF. Written as DNA, the CDR3 is TGTGCCAGTAGTATCCTCGAGCGGGAGAGCAATGAGCAGTTCTTC. Using reference TRBV19 and TRBJ2-1 for the parts outside the CDR3, the full variable domain is DGGITQSPKYLFRKEGQNVTLSCEQNLNHDAMYWYRQDPGQGLRLIYYSQIVNDFQKGDIAEGYSVSREKKESFPLTVTSAQKNPTAFYLCASSILERESNEQFFGPGTRLTVL.